The sequence of this TCR beta chain was determined in a study of cytomegalovirus exposure and HLA in healthy donors. This clone was detected a few times. Its antigen remains unidentified. The PCR contained 60 Vbeta and 13 Jbeta primers. Produced via immunoSEQ multiplex PCR; TCRdb's table is partial and in-frame only. Among approximately 150,000 clones listed, roughly four fifths were seen once. Study results and limitations: Associated with cytomegalovirus, according to the listing, were 150 to 200 TCR beta chains.

The CDR3 totals 16 residues. V trimming: 3 bases; J trimming: 6 bases; junction bases outside the gene matches: 10. CDR1 and CDR2 from the germline V gene are SGDLS and YYNGEE. The chain carries TRBV9 and TRBJ2-3, with TRBD2 identical over 10 bases. The clonotype originates from a middle-aged woman in good health and CMV-seronegative. The sequenced sample was PBMCs. The CDR3, as DNA: TGTGCCAGCAGCGGGACTAGCGGTGCTGTGGGGGATACGCAGTATTTT. Protein sequence: CASSGTSGAVGDTQYF.